What follows are 3 T cell receptor beta chains derived from one specimen sequenced in a study of T cell clonality in common variable immunodeficiency. Repertoires were generated with immunoSEQ multiplex PCR, while TCRdb's copy carries only in-frame clones and drops some. The sample gives 35,000 to 45,000 clones, none seen only once, and the top ten clones hold under 4.5%. Material: peripheral blood mononuclear cells. These receptors all come from a person aged 18 to 70 in good health.

Ten or more counts support this clone. Incomplete CDR3 DNA: TGTGCCAGTAGTACCAGGGAGGCCTACGAG. As protein: CASSTREAYE. The CDR3, in full, reads CASSTREAYEQYF. This rearrangement joins TRBV19 to TRBJ2-7; the D gene is possibly TRBD2 (6 bases). The DNA ends 3 residues before the CDR3 does, and the rest of the CDR3 is filled in from the germline J gene. The germline V and J ends were trimmed by 4 bases and 2 bases, with 9 bases remaining between them. Germline V gene data show CDR1 as LNHDA and CDR2 as SQIVND (reference sequence). This CDR3 has 13 residues. Drawing the rest from reference TRBV19 and TRBJ2-7, the complete variable domain is DGGITQSPKYLFRKEGQNVTLSCEQNLNHDAMYWYRQDPGQGLRLIYYSQIVNDFQKGDIAEGYSVSREKKESFPLTVTSAQKNPTAFYLCASSTREAYEQYFGPGTRLTVT.

This clone came up many times. CDR3 residues: CAISVASGRTDTQYF. The covered CDR3 bases are TGTGCCATCAGTGTGGCTAGCGGGCGCACAGATACG. The rearrangement links TRBV10-3 to TRBJ2-3, with 8 nucleotides matching TRBD2. The read ends 3 residues early relative to the CDR3; the germline J gene fills the gap. V gave up 4 bases and J gave up 1 base; unmatched junction bases: 4. Germline values: CDR1 ENHRY, CDR2 SYGVKD. The length of the CDR3 is 15 residues.

This clone was seen repeatedly, ten times or more. The CDR3 goes on 3 residues after the read ends, and that part is filled in from the germline J gene. V gene TRBV5-1 combines with J gene TRBJ1-1; D gene unclear. There are 11 residues in the CDR3. The V gene's germline CDR1 is SGHRS and CDR2 YFSETQ. V shed 5 bases and J shed 3 bases, with 5 bases lying between them. CDR3 sequence: CASSSDTEAFF. The CDR3 DNA, read in part, is TGCGCCAGCAGTTCGGACACTGAA.